The present T cell receptor beta chain was sequenced within a study of T cell responses to AZD1222 COVID-19 vaccine. Study background: Second-dose groups at about 4 or about 12 weeks were pooled. Study-wide findings and caveats: A rise in Spike-specific TCR breadth and depth followed two AZD1222 doses. Of spike-specific TCRs, nearly half reportedly target regions left unmutated in variants.

TCRdb's table, derived via immunoSEQ multiplex PCR, lists solely in-frame clones and lacks some. The top ten clones hold 1.6% of a sample with fewer than 120,000 clones, about 88% of them seen once. A note on this clone: Antigen specificity is unknown.

The V gene end was trimmed by 5 bases and the J gene end by 4 bases; junction bases not matched to a gene: 11. The CDR3 contains 16 residues. Germline loops: CDR1 SSHAT, CDR2 FNYEAQ (reference sequence). This TCR derives from an adult in good health. This sample comprised peripheral blood, obtained on day 0 of AZD1222 vaccination. V usage is TRBV7-7 and J usage is TRBJ2-5; 9 bases fit TRBD1. The CDR3 here is CASSPGTGLGGETQYF. For the CDR3, the DNA is TGTGCCAGCAGCCCCGGGACAGGGTTAGGTGGAGAGACCCAGTACTTC.